The next 11 T cell receptor beta chains were all read from a single sample in a study of blood T cell repertoires in COVID-19. Here immunoSEQ multiplex PCR was the method, and the copy in TCRdb shows in-frame clones only, minus some. The sample has around 100,000 clones, about 81% seen once. Sequencing was performed on peripheral blood. These receptors all come from a man in his 70s with acute or convalescent COVID-19.

This chain links TRBV5-1 with TRBJ2-7; 8 bases map to TRBD2. V was clipped by 4 bases and J by 3 bases; unmatched bases: 9. The CDR3 has 15 amino acids. From germline, CDR1 is SGHRS and CDR2 YFSETQ. The CDR3: CASSQLAGGNYEQYF. CDR3 DNA: TGCGCCAGCAGCCAGCTAGCGGGCGGGAACTACGAGCAGTACTTC.

The chain carries TRBV20-1 and TRBJ1-2; a weak D match, TRBD1 (6 bases). V dropped 3 bases and J dropped 5 bases, with 13 bases sitting between them. The CDR3 runs 13 residues. Germline CDR1 reads DFQATT; CDR2 reads SNEGSKA (reference sequence). The CDR3 region is CSASRTADYGYTF. The CDR3 DNA sequence: TGCAGTGCTAGTAGGACAGCGGATTATGGCTACACCTTC.

V is TRBV27 and J is TRBJ1-3; D might be TRBD1 (6 bases). The CDR3 length is 15 residues. Looked up from germline, CDR1 is MNHEY and CDR2 is SMNVEV (reference sequence). The ends were cut back, 2 bases at V and 4 bases at J, with 12 bases in the middle. The CDR3 DNA sequence: TGTGCCAGCAGTTTACATCGGGGGGCAGGAAACACCATATATTTT. Its translation is CASSLHRGAGNTIYF.

This clone was observed a few times. The CDR3 DNA is TGCGCCAGCAGCCCAGGGTCGAGCAATCAGCCCCAGCATTTT. It specifies CASSPGSSNQPQHF. V and J are TRBV5-1 and TRBJ1-5; possibly TRBD1 for D (5 bases). Germline V gives CDR1 SGHRS, CDR2 YFSETQ. The CDR3 runs 14 residues. Trimming left V 4 bases short and J 1 base short, with 9 bases between.

This clone showed up just a few times. CDR3 sequence: CASSLREQGRAAFF. The CDR3 nucleotides read TGTGCCAGCAGTTTAAGAGAGCAGGGAAGGGCGGCTTTCTTT. The chain recombines TRBV28 with TRBJ1-1; D might be TRBD1 (5 bases). Germline assignment: CDR1 MDHEN and CDR2 SYDVKM. Trimming took 2 bases from V and 11 from J, leaving 18 bases between them. CDR3 length: 14 residues. Full variable domain (missing parts from reference TRBV28 and TRBJ1-1): DVKVTQSSRYLVKRTGEKVFLECVQDMDHENMFWYRQDPGLGLRLIYFSYDVKMKEKGDIPEGYSVSREKKERFSLILESASTNQTSMYLCASSLREQGRAAFFGQGTRLTVV.

The rearrangement joins TRBV9 to TRBJ2-2; D is ambiguous. Germline CDR1 reads SGDLS; CDR2 reads YYNGEE. With 2 bases removed from V and 2 bases from J, the gap between germline ends came to 7 bases. The CDR3 runs 14 residues. The CDR3 here is CASSVAVNTGELFF. The CDR3 coding sequence is TGTGCCAGCAGCGTGGCTGTCAACACCGGGGAGCTGTTTTTT.

This rearrangement joins TRBV19 to TRBJ2-5, with D possibly matching TRBD1 (5 bases). Trimming removed 5 bases from V and 5 bases from J, with 12 bases in between. The CDR3 sequence is 13 residues long. Per germline, CDR1 LNHDA and CDR2 SQIVND (reference sequence). The CDR3: CASSLTGEETQYF. The CDR3 bases are TGTGCCAGTAGTTTAACAGGCGAGGAGACCCAGTACTTC.

The chain uses TRBV7-3 and TRBJ2-2; 7 positions agree with TRBD2. The junction had 3 bases not matched to a gene; V was cut back by 5 bases and J by 0 bases. The CDR3 is 15 amino acids. Germline V gene sequence: CDR1 SGHTA, CDR2 FQGTGA. Here the CDR3 DNA reads TGTGCCAGCAGCCCTAGCGGAACGAACACCGGGGAGCTGTTTTTT. Translation: CASSPSGTNTGELFF.

This chain links TRBV9 with TRBJ1-1, with unresolved D. V lost 0 bases and J lost 1, with 7 bases in between. The germline V gene encodes CDR1 SGDLS and CDR2 YYNGEE. The CDR3 is 14 residues long. This CDR3 reads CASSVDLRNTEAFF. CDR3 sequence (DNA): TGTGCCAGCAGCGTAGACTTAAGGAACACTGAAGCTTTCTTT.

This chain links TRBV28 with TRBJ1-4; 7 bases line up with TRBD1. This CDR3 spans 15 amino acids. The trim removed 6 bases at V and 0 bases at J, leaving 4 bases unmatched. The V gene's germline CDR1 is MDHEN and CDR2 SYDVKM. The CDR3 here is CASRPTGATNEKLFF. The DNA of the CDR3 is TGTGCCAGCAGGCCTACAGGGGCAACTAATGAAAAACTGTTTTTT.

This chain connects TRBV5-1 to TRBJ2-3; 8 bases are shared with TRBD1. With 5 bases clipped from V and 5 bases from J, the junction kept 13 bases outside the gene matches. Germline V gives CDR1 SGHRS, CDR2 YFSETQ. This CDR3 has 16 residues. The CDR3 sequence is CASRVYQGASVDTQYF. The DNA for the CDR3 is TGCGCCAGCAGGGTATACCAGGGGGCGAGTGTAGATACGCAGTATTTT.